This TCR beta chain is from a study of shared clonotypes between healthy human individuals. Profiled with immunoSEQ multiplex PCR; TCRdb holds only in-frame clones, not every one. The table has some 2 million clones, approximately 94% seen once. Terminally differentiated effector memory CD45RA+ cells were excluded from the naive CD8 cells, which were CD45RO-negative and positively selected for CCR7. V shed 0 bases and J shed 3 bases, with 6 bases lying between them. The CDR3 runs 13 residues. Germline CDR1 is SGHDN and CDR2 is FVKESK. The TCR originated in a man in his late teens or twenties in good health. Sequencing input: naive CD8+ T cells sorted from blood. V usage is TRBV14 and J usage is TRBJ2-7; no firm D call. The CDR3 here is CASSQDLDYEQYF. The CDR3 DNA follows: TGTGCCAGCAGCCAAGATTTGGACTACGAGCAGTACTTC.